The clone carrying this T cell receptor beta chain came up once. Antigen: not known. Germline assignment: CDR1 MGHRA and CDR2 YSYEKL. The V end lost 1 base, the J end lost 7 bases, and 14 bases lay between the germline ends. The CDR3 loop spans 15 amino acids. This sample is drawn from a study of STAT5B mutations in CD4+ large granular lymphocyte leukemia. Overall study results and limits: Compared with healthy controls (2/35), patient top clones favored TRBV06 (8/27). Patient CD4-sorted repertoires stayed more clonal than healthy ones after leukemic-clone removal.

The assay was run at survey level. Repertoires were generated with immunoSEQ multiplex PCR, while TCRdb's copy carries only in-frame clones and drops some. The sample holds about 26,000 clones, 60% to 85% seen once. Healthy controls were blood donor buffy coats. This sequence joins TRBV4-1 and TRBJ2-1, with D possibly TRBD1 on 6 matching bases. The sample comprised CD4+ T cells from blood buffy coats. The receptor was isolated from a human donor in good health. CDR3 region: CASSQGQVDINEQFF. The DNA for the CDR3 is TGCGCCAGCAGCCAAGGACAGGTTGACATTAATGAGCAGTTCTTC.